The TCR beta chain described here comes from a study of CD8 T cells in Susac syndrome. The authors sequenced TCR beta from blood CD8+ and CD4+ T cells. The multiple sclerosis controls were treatment-naive patients, and their relapsing-remitting disease was stable or active. TEMRA cells were enriched by FACS, and CD4+ and CD8+ T cells were negatively isolated. From germline, CDR1 is SGDLS and CDR2 YYNGEE. The V gene end was trimmed by 0 bases and the J gene end by 6 bases; junction bases not matched to a gene: 11. The CDR3 spans 18 residues. RNA totalling roughly 0.45 to 1 ug underwent reverse transcription with random hexamers. The immunoSEQ assay covered 54 Vbeta and 13 Jbeta segments for CDR3. TCRdb recomputed calls from the immunoSEQ multiplex PCR reads with MiXCR, one row per CDR3 protein. In the table there are some 76,000 distinct CDR3 sequences, 75% to 95% of which are singletons.

The sample was CD8+ T cells from PBMCs. The origin of this receptor is a human donor with multiple sclerosis. The chain recombines TRBV9 with TRBJ2-2; 10 bases map to TRBD2. The DNA for the CDR3 is TGTGCCAGCAGCGTAGATCCAGCGGGGGGGCCGAAAGCCGGGGAGCTGTTTTTT. It encodes CASSVDPAGGPKAGELFF.